These T cell receptor beta chains were read from a single sample in a study of CD8 T cells in Susac syndrome. TCRdb reprocessed the immunoSEQ multiplex PCR reads with MiXCR, giving one entry per CDR3 protein. Of approximately 130,000 distinct CDR3 sequences in the sample, around 94% were seen once. The specimen was CD4+ T cells from PBMCs. The receptors were sampled from a human donor in good health. Both conserved end residues are part of each CDR3. D genes are given only for firm matches. Size tells how often a clone was seen (once, few, many) or the class of an expanded clone, and some rows leave it out.

clone_size	v_call	d_call	j_call	cdr3_aa	cdr3_nt
.	TRBV6-5	.	TRBJ2-3	CASSYSGYGTDTQYF	TGTGCCAGCAGTTACTCGGGCTACGGCACAGATACGCAGTATTTT
.	TRBV7-6	.	TRBJ1-4	CASSLRLNEKLFF	TGTGCCAGCAGCTTAAGGCTTAATGAAAAACTGTTTTTT
once	TRBV3-1	TRBD1	TRBJ1-1	CASSPTGQGWTEAFF	TGTGCCAGCAGCCCTACGGGACAGGGATGGACTGAAGCTTTCTTT
.	TRBV20-1	.	TRBJ2-1	CSARVGVARLNEQFF	TGCAGTGCTAGAGTTGGCGTGGCGAGGCTCAATGAGCAGTTCTTC
.	TRBV4-2	TRBD2	TRBJ2-1	CASSSRDRRGTSGKIEQFF	TGTGCCAGCAGCTCCCGGGACAGGCGCGGGACTAGCGGGAAAATTGAGCAGTTCTTC
.	TRBV6-1	.	TRBJ1-1	CASSEAYAEAFF	TGTGCCAGCAGCGAGGCTTACGCTGAAGCTTTCTTT
.	TRBV7-9	.	TRBJ1-1	CASSASGGNTEAFF	TGTGCCAGCAGCGCGAGTGGGGGGAACACTGAAGCTTTCTTT
.	TRBV6-5	.	TRBJ2-1	CASSYLMPAFGDNEQFF	TGTGCCAGCAGTTACTTGATGCCGGCCTTTGGGGACAATGAGCAGTTCTTC
.	TRBV5-4	TRBD2	TRBJ2-1	CASSPAGGPINEQFF	TGTGCCAGCAGCCCCGCGGGAGGGCCTATAAATGAGCAGTTCTTC
.	TRBV20-1	.	TRBJ2-5	CSATVRGTNQETQYF	TGCAGTGCTACTGTTAGGGGGACTAATCAAGAGACCCAGTACTTC
.	TRBV20-1	.	TRBJ2-5	CSAAGQETQYF	TGCAGTGCCGCCGGCCAAGAGACCCAGTACTTC
.	TRBV28	.	TRBJ2-7	CASSLNLSGQQYF	TGTGCCAGCAGTTTGAACCTTAGCGGTCAGCAGTACTTC
.	TRBV2	.	TRBJ1-1	CASSEAPGTNTEAFF	TGTGCCAGCAGTGAAGCGCCGGGGACTAACACTGAAGCTTTCTTT
once	TRBV23-1	.	TRBJ1-1	CASSPKVGVGAFF	TGCGCCAGCAGTCCGAAAGTGGGAGTTGGAGCTTTCTTT
.	TRBV9	TRBD1	TRBJ2-2	CASTSQPGGMTGELFF	TGTGCCAGCACATCACAACCAGGGGGCATGACCGGGGAGCTGTTTTTT
.	TRBV2	.	TRBJ2-5	CASVREREETQYF	TGTGCCAGCGTTCGGGAGAGAGAAGAGACCCAGTACTTC
.	TRBV19	TRBD2	TRBJ2-2	CASNFRDYLTGELFF	TGTGCCAGTAACTTCCGGGACTACCTAACCGGGGAGCTGTTTTTT
few	TRBV18	TRBD2	TRBJ2-3	CASSPPSGSTDTQYF	TGTGCCAGCTCACCACCCAGCGGGAGTACCGATACGCAGTATTTT
.	TRBV20-1	.	TRBJ2-4	CSASPGDLAKNIQYF	TGCAGTGCTAGTCCAGGTGACCTAGCCAAAAACATTCAGTACTTC
.	TRBV6-2/TRBV6-3	TRBD2	TRBJ2-2	CASIPRSGSVTGELFF	TGTGCCAGCATCCCGCGGAGCGGGAGCGTCACCGGGGAGCTGTTTTTT
.	TRBV29-1	.	TRBJ2-5	CSGSSPGETQYF	TGCAGCGGGTCCTCCCCGGGAGAGACCCAGTACTTC
.	TRBV4-3	TRBD2	TRBJ2-7	CASSQDGTSSYEQYF	TGCGCCAGCAGCCAAGACGGGACTAGCAGCTACGAGCAGTACTTC
.	TRBV3-1	TRBD2	TRBJ2-3	CASSPWGLAGASSTDTQYF	TGTGCCAGCAGCCCCTGGGGACTAGCGGGAGCCTCTAGCACAGATACGCAGTATTTT
.	TRBV6-1	.	TRBJ2-7	CASSELPPEQYF	TGTGCCAGCAGTGAACTCCCCCCCGAGCAGTACTTC
.	TRBV18	.	TRBJ2-3	CASSPVGGSTDTQYF	TGTGCCAGCTCACCAGTGGGGGGATCCACAGATACGCAGTATTTT
.	TRBV24-1	.	TRBJ2-2	CATSENTGELFF	TGTGCCACCAGTGAAAACACCGGGGAGCTGTTTTTT
.	TRBV5-1	TRBD2	TRBJ2-7	CASSLVAGAYEQYF	TGCGCCAGCAGCTTGGTAGCGGGAGCCTACGAGCAGTACTTC
.	TRBV7-6	TRBD2	TRBJ2-1	CASSLASGSTYNEQFF	TGTGCCAGCAGCTTAGCTAGCGGGAGCACCTACAATGAGCAGTTCTTC
once	TRBV5-1	TRBD2	TRBJ2-5	CASSSTGTSIETQYF	TGCGCCAGCAGCTCTACCGGGACTAGCATCGAGACCCAGTACTTC
.	TRBV6-5	.	TRBJ2-7	CARGRVIAEYEQYF	TGTGCCAGGGGGCGAGTTATAGCGGAGTACGAGCAGTACTTC
.	TRBV7-3	.	TRBJ2-3	CASSFLRGDAQYF	TGTGCCAGCAGCTTTTTGCGGGGAGATGCGCAGTATTTT
.	TRBV6-6	TRBD1	TRBJ2-5	CASSYSSQGAGETQYF	TGTGCCAGCAGTTACTCTTCCCAGGGGGCAGGAGAGACCCAGTACTTC
.	TRBV28	.	TRBJ2-3	CASTPPAPDTQYF	TGTGCCAGCACCCCGCCGGCTCCGGATACGCAGTATTTT
.	TRBV3-1	.	TRBJ2-5	CASSRPGMETQYF	TGTGCCAGCAGCCGGCCGGGGATGGAGACCCAGTACTTC
.	TRBV20-1	TRBD1	TRBJ2-1	CSAPGQGKYNEQFF	TGCAGTGCCCCGGGACAGGGGAAATACAATGAGCAGTTCTTC
.	TRBV2	TRBD2	TRBJ2-1	CASREREGLDEQFF	TGTGCCAGCAGGGAGCGGGAGGGTTTAGATGAGCAGTTCTTC
.	TRBV5-1	TRBD2	TRBJ2-1	CASSYSGRAHYNEQFF	TGCGCCAGCAGCTATAGCGGGAGGGCCCATTACAATGAGCAGTTCTTC
once	TRBV6-5	.	TRBJ1-2	CASSPTLLLSGYTF	TGTGCCAGCAGTCCAACCCTCTTATTAAGTGGCTACACCTTC
.	TRBV19	.	TRBJ1-1	CASNPEGRSTEAFF	TGTGCCAGCAACCCTGAGGGGCGAAGTACTGAAGCTTTCTTT
.	TRBV7-8	.	TRBJ2-3	CASSSLGLRSRDTQYF	TGTGCCAGCAGCTCCCTAGGACTTAGGTCAAGAGATACGCAGTATTTT
.	TRBV7-9	TRBD2	TRBJ2-7	CASSPGGRGSSEQYF	TGTGCCAGCAGCCCCGGAGGGAGGGGTTCATCCGAGCAGTACTTC
.	TRBV20-1	.	TRBJ2-3	CSASDRDTYTDTQYF	TGCAGTGCTTCAGACCGGGACACCTACACAGATACGCAGTATTTT
.	TRBV7-9	.	TRBJ1-4	CASSSVDKREEKLFF	TGTGCCAGCAGCTCCGTTGATAAAAGGGAGGAAAAACTGTTTTTT
.	TRBV29-1	.	TRBJ2-1	CSADGPSSYNEQFF	TGCAGTGCCGACGGGCCGAGCTCCTACAATGAGCAGTTCTTC
.	TRBV9	.	TRBJ2-6	CASSPSPGLGSGANVLTF	TGTGCCAGCAGCCCCAGTCCGGGGTTAGGCTCTGGGGCCAACGTCCTGACTTTC